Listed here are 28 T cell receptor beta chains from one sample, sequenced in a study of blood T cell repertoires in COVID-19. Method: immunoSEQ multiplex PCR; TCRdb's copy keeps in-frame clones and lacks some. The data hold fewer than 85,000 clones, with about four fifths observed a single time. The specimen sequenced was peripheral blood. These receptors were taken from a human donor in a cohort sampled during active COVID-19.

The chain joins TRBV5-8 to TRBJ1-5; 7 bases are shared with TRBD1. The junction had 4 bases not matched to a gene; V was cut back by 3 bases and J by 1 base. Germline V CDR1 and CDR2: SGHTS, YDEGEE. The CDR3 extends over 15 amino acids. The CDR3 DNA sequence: TGTGCCAGCAGCTCCGGGACAGAGAGCAATCAGCCCCAGCATTTT. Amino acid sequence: CASSSGTESNQPQHF.

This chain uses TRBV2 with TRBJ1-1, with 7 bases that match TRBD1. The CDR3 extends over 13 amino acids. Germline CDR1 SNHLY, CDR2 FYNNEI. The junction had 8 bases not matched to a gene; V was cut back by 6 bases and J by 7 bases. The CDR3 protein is CASRVQGRNEAFF. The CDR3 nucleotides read TGTGCCAGCAGGGTACAGGGGAGGAATGAAGCTTTCTTT.

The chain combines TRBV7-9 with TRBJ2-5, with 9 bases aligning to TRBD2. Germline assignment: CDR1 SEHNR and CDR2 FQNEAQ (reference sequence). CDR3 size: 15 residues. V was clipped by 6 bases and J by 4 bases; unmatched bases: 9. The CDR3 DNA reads TGTGCCAGCAGTCAGGGGGGACTAGCTCCAGAGACCCAGTACTTC. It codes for CASSQGGLAPETQYF.

CDR3 in amino acids: CASSATGFSEQFF. The CDR3 DNA sequence: TGTGCCAGCAGCGCCACAGGGTTTAGTGAGCAGTTCTTC. The chain employs TRBV14 and TRBJ2-1; D perhaps matches TRBD1 (6 bases). Trimming removed 5 bases at V and 9 bases at J, with 14 bases between. Germline loops: CDR1 SGHDN, CDR2 FVKESK. CDR3 length: 13 amino acids.

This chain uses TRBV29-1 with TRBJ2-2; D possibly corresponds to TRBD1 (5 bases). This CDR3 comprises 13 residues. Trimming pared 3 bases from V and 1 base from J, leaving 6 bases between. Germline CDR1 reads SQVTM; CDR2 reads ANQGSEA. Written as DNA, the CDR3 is TGCAGCGTTGAGACAGAGAACACCGGGGAGCTGTTTTTT. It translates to CSVETENTGELFF.

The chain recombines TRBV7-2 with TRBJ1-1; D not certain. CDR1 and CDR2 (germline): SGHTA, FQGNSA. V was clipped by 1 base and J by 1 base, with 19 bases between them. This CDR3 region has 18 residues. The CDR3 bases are TGTGCCAGCAGCTTAGAGCGCCTCAACTATCGGAAGAACACTGAAGCTTTCTTT. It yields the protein CASSLERLNYRKNTEAFF.

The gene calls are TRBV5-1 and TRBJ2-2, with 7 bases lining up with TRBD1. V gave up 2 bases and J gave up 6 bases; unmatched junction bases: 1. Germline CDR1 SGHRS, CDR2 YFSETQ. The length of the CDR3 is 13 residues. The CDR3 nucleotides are TGCGCCAGCAGCTTACAGGGGTCCGGGGAGCTGTTTTTT. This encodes CASSLQGSGELFF.

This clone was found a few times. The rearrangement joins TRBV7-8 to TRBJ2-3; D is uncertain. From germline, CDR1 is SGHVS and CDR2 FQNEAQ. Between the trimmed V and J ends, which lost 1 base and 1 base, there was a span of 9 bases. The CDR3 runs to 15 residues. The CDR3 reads CASSLEFAGTDTQYF. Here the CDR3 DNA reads TGTGCCAGCAGCTTAGAATTTGCGGGCACAGATACGCAGTATTTT.

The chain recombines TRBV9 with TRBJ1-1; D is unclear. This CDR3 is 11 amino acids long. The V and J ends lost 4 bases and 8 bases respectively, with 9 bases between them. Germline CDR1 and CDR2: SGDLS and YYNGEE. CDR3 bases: TGTGCCAGCAGCCTCCGCCGGGAAGCTTTCTTT. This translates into CASSLRREAFF.

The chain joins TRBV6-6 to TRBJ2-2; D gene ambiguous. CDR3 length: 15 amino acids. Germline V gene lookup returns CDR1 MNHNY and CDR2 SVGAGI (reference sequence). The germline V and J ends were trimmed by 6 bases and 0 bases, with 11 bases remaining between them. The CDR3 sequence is CASRPHIANTGELFF. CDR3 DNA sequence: TGTGCCAGCAGGCCCCACATCGCGAACACCGGGGAGCTGTTTTTT.

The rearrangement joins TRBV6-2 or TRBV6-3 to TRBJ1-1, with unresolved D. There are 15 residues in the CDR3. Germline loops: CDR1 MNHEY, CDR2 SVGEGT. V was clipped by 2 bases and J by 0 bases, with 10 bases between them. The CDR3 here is CASSYGAAMNTEAFF. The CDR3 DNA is TGTGCCAGCAGTTACGGAGCGGCGATGAACACTGAAGCTTTCTTT.

The CDR3 here is CASSVEGLALNEQFF. CDR3 coding DNA: TGTGCCAGCAGCGTTGAGGGACTAGCTTTGAATGAGCAGTTCTTC. The chain uses TRBV9 and TRBJ2-1; 9 nucleotides agree with TRBD2. V trimming: 2 bases; J trimming: 7 bases; junction bases outside the gene matches: 7. The CDR3 is 15 amino acids. The germline V gene encodes CDR1 SGDLS and CDR2 YYNGEE.

CDR3 nucleotides: TGTGCCAGCAGCCCACGGAGGCGGGCGGAGCAGTTCTTC. Amino acid sequence: CASSPRRRAEQFF. The chain links TRBV5-6 to TRBJ2-1; TRBD2 might be the D (5 bases). Germline V gene sequence: CDR1 SGHDT, CDR2 YYEEEE. Trimming took 4 bases from V and 10 from J, leaving 15 bases between them. The CDR3 length is 13 residues.

CDR3 sequence reads: CASSPSSRSYEQYF. CDR3 bases: TGTGCCAGCAGCCCTTCGTCCCGTTCCTACGAGCAGTACTTC. This chain connects TRBV9 to TRBJ2-7; unclear D gene. The germline CDR1 and CDR2 sequences are SGDLS and YYNGEE. The V end was cut by 4 bases, the J end by 1 base, with 12 bases between. The CDR3 contains 14 residues.

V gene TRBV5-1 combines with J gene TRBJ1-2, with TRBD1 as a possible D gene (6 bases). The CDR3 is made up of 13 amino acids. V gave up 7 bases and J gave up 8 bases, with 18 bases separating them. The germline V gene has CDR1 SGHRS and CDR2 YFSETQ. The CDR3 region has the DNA TGCGCCAGCGCCGAGCTGGGGGCGCAGGGCTACACCTTC. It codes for CASAELGAQGYTF. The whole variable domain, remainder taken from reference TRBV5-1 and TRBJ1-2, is KAGVTQTPRYLIKTRGQQVTLSCSPISGHRSVSWYQQTPGQGLQFLFEYFSETQRNKGNFPGRFSGRQFSNSRSEMNVSTLELGDSALYLCASAELGAQGYTFGSGTRLTVV.

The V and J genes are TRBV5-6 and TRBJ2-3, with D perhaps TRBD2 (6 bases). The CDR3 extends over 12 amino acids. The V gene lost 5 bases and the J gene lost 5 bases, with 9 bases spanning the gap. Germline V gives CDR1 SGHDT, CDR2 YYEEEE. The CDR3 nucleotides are TGTGCCAGCAGGGCGGGGTTAGATACGCAGTATTTT. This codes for CASRAGLDTQYF.

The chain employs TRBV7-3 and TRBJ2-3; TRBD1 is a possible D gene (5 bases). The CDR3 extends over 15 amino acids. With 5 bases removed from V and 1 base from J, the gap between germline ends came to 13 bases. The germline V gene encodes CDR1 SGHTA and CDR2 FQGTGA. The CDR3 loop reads CASSPRAVRTDTQYF. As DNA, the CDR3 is TGTGCCAGCAGCCCCAGGGCAGTTCGCACAGATACGCAGTATTTT. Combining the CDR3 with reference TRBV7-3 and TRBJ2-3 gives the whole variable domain GAGVSQTPSNKVTEKGKYVELRCDPISGHTALYWYRQSLGQGPEFLIYFQGTGAADDSGLPNDRFFAVRPEGSVSTLKIQRTERGDSAVYLCASSPRAVRTDTQYFGPGTRLTVL.

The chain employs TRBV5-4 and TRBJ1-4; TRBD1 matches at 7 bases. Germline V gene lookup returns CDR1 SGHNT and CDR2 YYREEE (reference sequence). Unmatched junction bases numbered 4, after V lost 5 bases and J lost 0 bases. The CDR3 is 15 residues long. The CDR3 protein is CASRAGTATNEKLFF. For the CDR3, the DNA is TGTGCCAGCAGGGCCGGGACAGCAACTAATGAAAAACTGTTTTTT.

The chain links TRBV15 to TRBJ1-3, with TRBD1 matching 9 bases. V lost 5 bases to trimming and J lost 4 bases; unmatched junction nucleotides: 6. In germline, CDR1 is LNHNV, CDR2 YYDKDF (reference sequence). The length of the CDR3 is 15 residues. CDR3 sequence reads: CATSVTGGRGNTIYF. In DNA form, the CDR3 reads TGTGCCACCAGCGTTACAGGGGGCCGCGGAAACACCATATATTTT.

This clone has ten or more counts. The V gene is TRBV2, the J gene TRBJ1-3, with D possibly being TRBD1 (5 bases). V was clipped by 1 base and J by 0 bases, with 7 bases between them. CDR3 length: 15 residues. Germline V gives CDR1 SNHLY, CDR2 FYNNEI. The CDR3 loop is CASSEGRVSGNTIYF. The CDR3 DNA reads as TGTGCCAGCAGTGAAGGCAGGGTCTCTGGAAACACCATATATTTT.

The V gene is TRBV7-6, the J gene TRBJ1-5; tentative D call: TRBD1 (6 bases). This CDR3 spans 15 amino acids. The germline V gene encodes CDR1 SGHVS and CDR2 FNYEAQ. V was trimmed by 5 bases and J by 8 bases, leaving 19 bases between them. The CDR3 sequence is CASSNFRGPSEPQHF. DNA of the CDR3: TGTGCCAGCAGCAATTTCAGGGGTCCCTCCGAGCCCCAGCATTTT.

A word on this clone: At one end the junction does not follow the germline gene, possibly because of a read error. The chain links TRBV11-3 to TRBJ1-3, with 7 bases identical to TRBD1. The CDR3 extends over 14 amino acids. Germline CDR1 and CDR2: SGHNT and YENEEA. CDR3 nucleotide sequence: TGTGCCAGCAGCTTCGACAGGGTTGGAGACACCATATATTTT. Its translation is CASSFDRVGDTIYF. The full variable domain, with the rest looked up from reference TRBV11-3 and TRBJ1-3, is EAGVVQSPRYKIIEKKQPVAFWCNPISGHNTLYWYLQNLGQGPELLIRYENEEAVDDSQLPKDRFSAERLKGVDSTLKIQPAELGDSAVYLCASSFDRVGDTIYFGEGSWLTVV.

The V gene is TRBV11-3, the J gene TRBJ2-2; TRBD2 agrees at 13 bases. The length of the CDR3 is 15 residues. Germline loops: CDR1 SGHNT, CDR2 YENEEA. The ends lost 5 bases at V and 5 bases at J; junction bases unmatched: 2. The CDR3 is CASSTGLAGTGELFF. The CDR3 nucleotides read TGTGCCAGCAGCACGGGACTAGCGGGGACCGGGGAGCTGTTTTTT.

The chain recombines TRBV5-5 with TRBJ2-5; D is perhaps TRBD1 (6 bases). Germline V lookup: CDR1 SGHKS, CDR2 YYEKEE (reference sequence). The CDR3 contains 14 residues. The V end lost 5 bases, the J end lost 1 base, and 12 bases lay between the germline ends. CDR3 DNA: TGTGCCAGCAGTTCACAGGGCCCCCAAGAGACCCAGTACTTC. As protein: CASSSQGPQETQYF.

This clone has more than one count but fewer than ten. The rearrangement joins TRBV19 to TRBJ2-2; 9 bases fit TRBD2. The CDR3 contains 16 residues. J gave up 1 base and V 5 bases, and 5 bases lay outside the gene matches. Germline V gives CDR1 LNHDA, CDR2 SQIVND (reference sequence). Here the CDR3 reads CASSSPSGVNTGELFF. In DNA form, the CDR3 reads TGTGCCAGTAGTTCCCCTAGCGGGGTGAACACCGGGGAGCTGTTTTTT.

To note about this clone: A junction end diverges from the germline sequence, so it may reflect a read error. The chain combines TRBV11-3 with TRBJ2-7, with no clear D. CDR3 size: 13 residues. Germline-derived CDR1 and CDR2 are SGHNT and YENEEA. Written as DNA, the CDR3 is TGTGCCAGCAGCTTAGATTCCCGACAACTGCCACAGTTC. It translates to CASSLDSRQLPQF.

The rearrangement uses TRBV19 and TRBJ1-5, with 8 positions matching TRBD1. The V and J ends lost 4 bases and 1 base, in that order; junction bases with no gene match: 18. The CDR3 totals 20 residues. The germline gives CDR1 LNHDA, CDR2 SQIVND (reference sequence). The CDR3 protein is CASSSRTGFTTSFSNQPQHF. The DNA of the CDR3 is TGTGCCAGTAGTAGCCGGACAGGGTTTACCACTTCTTTCAGCAATCAGCCCCAGCATTTT.

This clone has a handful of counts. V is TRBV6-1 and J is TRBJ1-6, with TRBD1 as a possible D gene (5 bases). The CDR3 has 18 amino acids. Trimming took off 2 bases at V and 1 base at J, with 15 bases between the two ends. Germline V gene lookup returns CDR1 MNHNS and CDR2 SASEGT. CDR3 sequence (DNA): TGTGCCAGCAGTGAATTCTTACAGGTCCCTTCCTATAATTCACCCCTCCACTTT. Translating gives CASSEFLQVPSYNSPLHF.